The source of this T cell receptor (beta chain) is a study of technical replicates of blood from a few donors. Only in-frame clones appear in the TCRdb table, and some are missing; sequencing was by immunoSEQ multiplex PCR. The sample contains roughly 70,000 clones, 93% of which appear only once. The CDR3 consists of 13 residues. Germline CDR1 SGHRS, CDR2 YFSETQ. With 1 base removed from V and 7 bases from J, the gap between germline ends came to 12 bases. The chain uses TRBV5-1 and TRBJ2-7; TRBD1 might be the D (6 bases). Sample: T cells isolated from PBMCs. The sequence was collected from a human donor in good health. The CDR3 sequence: CASSLTGIGEQYF. DNA of the CDR3: TGCGCCAGCAGCTTGACAGGGATAGGAGAGCAGTACTTC.